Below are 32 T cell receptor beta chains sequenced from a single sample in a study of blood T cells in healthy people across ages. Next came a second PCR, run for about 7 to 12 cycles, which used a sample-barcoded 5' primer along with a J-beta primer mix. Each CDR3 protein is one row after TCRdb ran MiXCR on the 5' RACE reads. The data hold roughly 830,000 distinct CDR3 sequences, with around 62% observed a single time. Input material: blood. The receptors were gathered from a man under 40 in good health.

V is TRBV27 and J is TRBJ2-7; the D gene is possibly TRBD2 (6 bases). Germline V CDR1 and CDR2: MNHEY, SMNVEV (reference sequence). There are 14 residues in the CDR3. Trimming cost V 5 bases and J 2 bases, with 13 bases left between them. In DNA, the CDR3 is TGTGCCAGCAGTGCGGGGAGAGGTGCCTACGAGCAGTACTTC. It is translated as CASSAGRGAYEQYF.

The DNA of the CDR3 is TGTGCCAGCAGGAGGGGTGCGGGGCCACAAGAGACCCAGTACTTC. It yields the protein CASRRGAGPQETQYF. The genes are TRBV7-2 and TRBJ2-5; possible D gene TRBD2, 6 bases. V gave up 6 bases and J gave up 2 bases, with 16 bases separating them. The CDR3 loop spans 15 amino acids. Germline V gene data show CDR1 as SGHTA and CDR2 as FQGNSA.

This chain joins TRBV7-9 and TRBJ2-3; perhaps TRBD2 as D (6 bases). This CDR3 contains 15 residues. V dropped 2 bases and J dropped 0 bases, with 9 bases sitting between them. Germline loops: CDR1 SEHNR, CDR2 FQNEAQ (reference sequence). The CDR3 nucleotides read TGTGCCAGCAGCTTAATAGCGGTTAGCACAGATACGCAGTATTTT. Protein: CASSLIAVSTDTQYF. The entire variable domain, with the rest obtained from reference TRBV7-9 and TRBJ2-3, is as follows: DTGVSQNPRHKITKRGQNVTFRCDPISEHNRLYWYRQTLGQGPEFLTYFQNEAQLEKSRLLSDRFSAERPKGSFSTLEIQRTEQGDSAMYLCASSLIAVSTDTQYFGPGTRLTVL.

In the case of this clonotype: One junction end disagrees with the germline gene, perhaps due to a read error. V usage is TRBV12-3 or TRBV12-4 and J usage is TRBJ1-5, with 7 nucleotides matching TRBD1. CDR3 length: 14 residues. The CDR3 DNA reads TGTGCCAACAGTCCGGACAGGCGATATCAGCCCCAGCATTTT. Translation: CANSPDRRYQPQHF.

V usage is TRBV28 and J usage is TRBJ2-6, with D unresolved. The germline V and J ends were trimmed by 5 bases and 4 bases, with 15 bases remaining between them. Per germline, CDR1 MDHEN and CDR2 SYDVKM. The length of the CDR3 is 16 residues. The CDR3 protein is CASSPGWGTGANVLTF. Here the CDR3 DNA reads TGTGCCAGCAGTCCCGGATGGGGAACCGGGGCCAACGTCCTGACTTTC. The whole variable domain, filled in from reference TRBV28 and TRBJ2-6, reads DVKVTQSSRYLVKRTGEKVFLECVQDMDHENMFWYRQDPGLGLRLIYFSYDVKMKEKGDIPEGYSVSREKKERFSLILESASTNQTSMYLCASSPGWGTGANVLTFGAGSRLTVL.

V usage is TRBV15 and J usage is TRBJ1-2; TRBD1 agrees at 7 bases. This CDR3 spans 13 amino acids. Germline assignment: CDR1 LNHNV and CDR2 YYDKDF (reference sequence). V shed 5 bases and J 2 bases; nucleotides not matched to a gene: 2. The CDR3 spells CATSGGQNYGYTF. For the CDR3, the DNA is TGTGCCACCAGCGGGGGACAGAACTATGGCTACACCTTC.

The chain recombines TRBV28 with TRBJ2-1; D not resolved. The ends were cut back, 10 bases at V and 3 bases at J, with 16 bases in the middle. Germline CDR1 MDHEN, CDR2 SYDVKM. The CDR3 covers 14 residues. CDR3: CATWKLDRYNEQFF. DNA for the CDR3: TGTGCCACCTGGAAGCTGGATCGCTACAATGAGCAGTTCTTC.

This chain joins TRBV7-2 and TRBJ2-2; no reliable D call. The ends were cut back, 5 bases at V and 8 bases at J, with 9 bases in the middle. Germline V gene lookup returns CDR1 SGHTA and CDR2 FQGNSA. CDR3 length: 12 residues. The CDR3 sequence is CASSVFTGELFF. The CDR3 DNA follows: TGTGCCAGCAGCGTATTCACTGGGGAGCTGTTTTTT.

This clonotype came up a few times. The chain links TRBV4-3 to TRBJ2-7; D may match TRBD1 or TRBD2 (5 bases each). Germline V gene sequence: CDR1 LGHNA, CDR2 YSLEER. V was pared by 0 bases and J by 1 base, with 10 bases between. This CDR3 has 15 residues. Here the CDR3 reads CASSQEGDVSYEQYF. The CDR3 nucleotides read TGCGCCAGCAGCCAAGAGGGGGATGTATCCTACGAGCAGTACTTC.

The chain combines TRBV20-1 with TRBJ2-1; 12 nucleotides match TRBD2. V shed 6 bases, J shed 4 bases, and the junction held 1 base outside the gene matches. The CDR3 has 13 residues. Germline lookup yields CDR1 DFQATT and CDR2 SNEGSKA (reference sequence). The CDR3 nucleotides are TGCAGTGCGCTAGCGGGGGGGTACAATGAGCAGTTCTTC. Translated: CSALAGGYNEQFF.

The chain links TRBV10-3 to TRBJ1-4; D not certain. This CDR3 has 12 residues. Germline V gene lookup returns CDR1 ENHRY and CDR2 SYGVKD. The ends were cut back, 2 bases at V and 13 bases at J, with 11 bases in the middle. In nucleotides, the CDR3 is TGTGCCATCAGTGAGGGGGAGGGAAGACTGTTTTTT. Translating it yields CAISEGEGRLFF.

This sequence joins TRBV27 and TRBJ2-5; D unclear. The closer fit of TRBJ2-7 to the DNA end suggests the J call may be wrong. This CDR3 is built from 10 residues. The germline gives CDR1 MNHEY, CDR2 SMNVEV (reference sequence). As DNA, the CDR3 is TGTGCCAGCAGTTTTGTCGAGCAGTACTTC. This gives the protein CASSFVEQYF.

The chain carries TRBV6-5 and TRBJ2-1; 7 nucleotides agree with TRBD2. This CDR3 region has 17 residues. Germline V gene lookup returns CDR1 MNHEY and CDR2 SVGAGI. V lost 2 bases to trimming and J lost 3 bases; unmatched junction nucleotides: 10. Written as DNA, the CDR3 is TGTGCCAGCAGTTACGGACGAGCGAGCGGGGACTACAATGAGCAGTTCTTC. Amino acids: CASSYGRASGDYNEQFF.

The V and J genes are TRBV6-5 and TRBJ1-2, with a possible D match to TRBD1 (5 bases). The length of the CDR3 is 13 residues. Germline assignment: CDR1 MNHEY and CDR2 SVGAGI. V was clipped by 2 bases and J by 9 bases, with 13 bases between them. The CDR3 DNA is TGTGCCAGCAGTTACAGGGCAGGGTATAGCTACACCTTC. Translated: CASSYRAGYSYTF.

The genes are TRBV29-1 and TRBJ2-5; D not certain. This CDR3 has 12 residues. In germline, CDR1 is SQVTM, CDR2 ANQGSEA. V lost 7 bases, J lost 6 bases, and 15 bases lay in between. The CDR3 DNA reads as TGCAGCGGGGGTGGCAAAGGGCAGACCCAGTACTTC. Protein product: CSGGGKGQTQYF.

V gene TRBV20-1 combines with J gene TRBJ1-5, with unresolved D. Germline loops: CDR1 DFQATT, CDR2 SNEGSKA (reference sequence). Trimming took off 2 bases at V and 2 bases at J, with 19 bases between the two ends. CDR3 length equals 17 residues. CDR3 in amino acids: CSARSWAEVRGNQPQHF. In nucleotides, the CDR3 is TGCAGTGCTAGATCTTGGGCAGAAGTTCGGGGCAATCAGCCCCAGCATTTT.

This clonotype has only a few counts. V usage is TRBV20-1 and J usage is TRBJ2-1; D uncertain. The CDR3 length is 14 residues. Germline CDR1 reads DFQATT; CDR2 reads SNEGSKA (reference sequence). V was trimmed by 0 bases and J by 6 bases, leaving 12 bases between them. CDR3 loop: CSARDLLGINEQFF. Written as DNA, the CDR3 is TGCAGTGCTAGAGATCTTTTGGGGATCAATGAGCAGTTCTTC.

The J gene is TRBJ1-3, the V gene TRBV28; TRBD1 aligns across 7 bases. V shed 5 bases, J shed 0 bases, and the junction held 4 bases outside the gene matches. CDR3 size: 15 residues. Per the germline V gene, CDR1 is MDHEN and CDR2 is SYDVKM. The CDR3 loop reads CASSKGQFSGNTIYF. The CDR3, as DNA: TGTGCCAGCAGTAAGGGACAGTTCTCTGGAAACACCATATATTTT.

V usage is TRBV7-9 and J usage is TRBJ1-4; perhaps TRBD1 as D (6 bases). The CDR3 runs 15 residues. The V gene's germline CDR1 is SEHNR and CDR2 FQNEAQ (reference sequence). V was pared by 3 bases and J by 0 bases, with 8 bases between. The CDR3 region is CASSFGQSTNEKLFF. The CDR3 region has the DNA TGTGCCAGCAGCTTTGGACAGTCAACTAATGAAAAACTGTTTTTT. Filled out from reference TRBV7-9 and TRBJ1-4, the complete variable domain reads DTGVSQNPRHKITKRGQNVTFRCDPISEHNRLYWYRQTLGQGPEFLTYFQNEAQLEKSRLLSDRFSAERPKGSFSTLEIQRTEQGDSAMYLCASSFGQSTNEKLFFGSGTQLSVL.

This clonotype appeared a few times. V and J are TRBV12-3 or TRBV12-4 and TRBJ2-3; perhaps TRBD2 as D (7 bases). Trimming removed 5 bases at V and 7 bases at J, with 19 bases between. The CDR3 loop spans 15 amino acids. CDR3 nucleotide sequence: TGTGCCAGCAGTCCGGGAGGCACCGGGGGGCATACGCAGTATTTT. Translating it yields CASSPGGTGGHTQYF.

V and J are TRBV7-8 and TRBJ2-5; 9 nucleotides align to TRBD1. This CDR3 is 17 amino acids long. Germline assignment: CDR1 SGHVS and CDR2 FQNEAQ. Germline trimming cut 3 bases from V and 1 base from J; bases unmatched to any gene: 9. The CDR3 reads CASSLGQGQSIQETQYF. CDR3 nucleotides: TGTGCCAGCAGCTTGGGACAGGGTCAAAGTATCCAAGAGACCCAGTACTTC.

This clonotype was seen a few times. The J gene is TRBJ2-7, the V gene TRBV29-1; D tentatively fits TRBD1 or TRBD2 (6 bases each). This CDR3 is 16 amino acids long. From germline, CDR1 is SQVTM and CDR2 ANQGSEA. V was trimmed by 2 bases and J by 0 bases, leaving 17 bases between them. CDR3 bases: TGCAGCGTTGAAAAGACCATCGGGGGCAACTCCTACGAGCAGTACTTC. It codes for CSVEKTIGGNSYEQYF.

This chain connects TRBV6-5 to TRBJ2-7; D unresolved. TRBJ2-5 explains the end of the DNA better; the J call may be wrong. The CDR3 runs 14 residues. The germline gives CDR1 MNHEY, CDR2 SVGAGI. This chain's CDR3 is CASGSRDPRETQYF. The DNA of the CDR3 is TGTGCCAGCGGTTCGAGAGACCCGAGGGAGACCCAGTACTTC.

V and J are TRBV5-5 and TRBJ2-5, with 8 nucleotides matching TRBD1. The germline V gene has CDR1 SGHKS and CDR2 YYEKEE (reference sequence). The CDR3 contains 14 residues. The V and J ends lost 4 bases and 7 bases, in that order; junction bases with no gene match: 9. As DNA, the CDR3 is TGTGCCAGCAGCACGGACAGGGAATGGGGGACCCAGTACTTC. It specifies CASSTDREWGTQYF.

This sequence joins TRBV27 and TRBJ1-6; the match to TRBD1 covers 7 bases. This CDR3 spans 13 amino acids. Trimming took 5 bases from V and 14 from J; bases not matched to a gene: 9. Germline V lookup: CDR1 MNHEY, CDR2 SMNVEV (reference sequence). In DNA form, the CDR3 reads TGTGCCAGCAGTCCGGGGGACAGCATGACCCTCCACTTT. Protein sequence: CASSPGDSMTLHF.

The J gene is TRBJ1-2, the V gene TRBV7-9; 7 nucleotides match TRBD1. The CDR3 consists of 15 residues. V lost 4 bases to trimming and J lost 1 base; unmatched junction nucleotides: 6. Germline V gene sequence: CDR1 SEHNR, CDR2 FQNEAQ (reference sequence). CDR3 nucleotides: TGTGCCAGCAGCTCCACGACAGGGATTAACTATGGCTACACCTTC. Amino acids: CASSSTTGINYGYTF.

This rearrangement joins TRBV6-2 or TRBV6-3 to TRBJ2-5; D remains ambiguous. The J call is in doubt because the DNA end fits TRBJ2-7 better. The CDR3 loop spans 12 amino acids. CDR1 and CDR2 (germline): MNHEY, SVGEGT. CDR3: CASSRLIYEQYF. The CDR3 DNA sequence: TGTGCCAGCAGTCGCCTTATCTACGAGCAGTACTTC.

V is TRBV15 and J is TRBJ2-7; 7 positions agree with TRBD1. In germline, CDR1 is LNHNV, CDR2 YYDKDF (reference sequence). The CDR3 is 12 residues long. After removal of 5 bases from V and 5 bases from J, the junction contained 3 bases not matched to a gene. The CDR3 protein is CATSATGNEQYF. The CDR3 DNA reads TGTGCCACCAGCGCGACAGGGAACGAGCAGTACTTC.

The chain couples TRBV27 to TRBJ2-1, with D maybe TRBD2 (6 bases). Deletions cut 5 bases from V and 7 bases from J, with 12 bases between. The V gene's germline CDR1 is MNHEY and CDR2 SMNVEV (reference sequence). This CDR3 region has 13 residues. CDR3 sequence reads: CASSPARGNEQFF. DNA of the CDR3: TGTGCCAGCAGTCCGGCCCGGGGGAATGAGCAGTTCTTC.

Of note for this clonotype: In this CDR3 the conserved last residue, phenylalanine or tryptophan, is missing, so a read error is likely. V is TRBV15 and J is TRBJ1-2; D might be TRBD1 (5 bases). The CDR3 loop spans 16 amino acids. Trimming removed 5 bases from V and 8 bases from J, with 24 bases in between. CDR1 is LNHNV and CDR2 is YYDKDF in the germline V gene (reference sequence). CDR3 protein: CATSPKAQGGLWGYTV. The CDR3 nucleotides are TGTGCCACCAGCCCCAAAGCCCAGGGAGGGCTTTGGGGCTACACCGTC.

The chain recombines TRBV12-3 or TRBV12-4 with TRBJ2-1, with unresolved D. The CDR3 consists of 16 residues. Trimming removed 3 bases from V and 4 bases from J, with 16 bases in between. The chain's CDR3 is CASSFELLATYNEQFF. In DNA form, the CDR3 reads TGTGCCAGCAGTTTCGAGCTATTGGCGACGTACAATGAGCAGTTCTTC.

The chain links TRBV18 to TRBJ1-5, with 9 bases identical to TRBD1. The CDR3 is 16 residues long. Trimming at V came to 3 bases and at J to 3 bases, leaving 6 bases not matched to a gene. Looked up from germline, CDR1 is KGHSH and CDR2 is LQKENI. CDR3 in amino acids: CASSPMDRGVNQPQHF. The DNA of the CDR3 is TGTGCCAGCTCACCTATGGACAGGGGCGTCAATCAGCCCCAGCATTTT.